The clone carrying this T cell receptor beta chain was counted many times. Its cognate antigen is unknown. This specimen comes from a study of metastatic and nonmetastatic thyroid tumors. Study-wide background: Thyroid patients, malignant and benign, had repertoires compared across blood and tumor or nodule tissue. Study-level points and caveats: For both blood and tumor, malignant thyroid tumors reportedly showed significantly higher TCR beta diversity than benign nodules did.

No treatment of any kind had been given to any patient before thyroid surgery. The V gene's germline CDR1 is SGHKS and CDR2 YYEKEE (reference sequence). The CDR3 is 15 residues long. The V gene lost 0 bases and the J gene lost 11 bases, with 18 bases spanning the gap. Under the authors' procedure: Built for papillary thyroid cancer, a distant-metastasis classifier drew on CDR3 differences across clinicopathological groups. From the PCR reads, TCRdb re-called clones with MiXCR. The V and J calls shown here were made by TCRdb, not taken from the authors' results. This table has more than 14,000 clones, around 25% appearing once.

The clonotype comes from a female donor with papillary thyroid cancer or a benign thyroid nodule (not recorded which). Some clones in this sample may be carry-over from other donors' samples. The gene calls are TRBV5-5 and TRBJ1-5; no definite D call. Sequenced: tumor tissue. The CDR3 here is CASSLAPRPVGAQHF. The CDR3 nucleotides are TGTGCCAGCAGCTTGGCCCCCAGGCCGGTTGGGGCCCAGCATTTT.